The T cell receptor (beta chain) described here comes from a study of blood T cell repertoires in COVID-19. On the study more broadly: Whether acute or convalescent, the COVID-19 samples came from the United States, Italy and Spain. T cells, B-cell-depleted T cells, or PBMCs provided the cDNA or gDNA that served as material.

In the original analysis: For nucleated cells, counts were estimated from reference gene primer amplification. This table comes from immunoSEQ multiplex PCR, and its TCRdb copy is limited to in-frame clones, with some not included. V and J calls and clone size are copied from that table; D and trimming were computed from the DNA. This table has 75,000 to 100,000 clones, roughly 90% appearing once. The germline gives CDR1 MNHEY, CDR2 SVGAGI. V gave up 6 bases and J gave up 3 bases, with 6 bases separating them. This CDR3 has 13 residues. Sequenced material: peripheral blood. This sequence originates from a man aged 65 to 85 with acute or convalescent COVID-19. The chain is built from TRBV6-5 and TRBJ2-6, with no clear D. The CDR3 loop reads CASRTNGANVLTF. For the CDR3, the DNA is TGTGCCAGCAGAACAAATGGGGCCAACGTCCTGACTTTC.